These T cell receptor beta chains were read from a single sample in a study of blood T cell repertoires in COVID-19. Profiling relied on immunoSEQ multiplex PCR, and the TCRdb table lists in-frame clones only, not all of them. The sample carries under 300,000 clones, roughly 80% recorded once. The specimen was peripheral blood. The receptors stem from a woman aged 80 or older with active or convalescent COVID-19. CDR3s include the opening cysteine and the closing phenylalanine or tryptophan. The D gene is left open where the match is weak. Not all rows give a size; the values are once, few, many and, for expanded clones, a class.

j_call: TRBJ2-3; d_call: -; v_call: TRBV6-1; clone_size: -; cdr3_aa: CASSESGGPQYF; cdr3_nt: TGTGCCAGCAGTGAAAGTGGCGGCCCGCAGTATTTT
j_call: TRBJ1-3; d_call: -; v_call: TRBV7-9; clone_size: -; cdr3_aa: CASSPEGDFSGNTIYF; cdr3_nt: TGTGCCAGCAGCCCCGAAGGGGACTTCTCTGGAAACACCATATATTTT
j_call: TRBJ1-1; d_call: -; v_call: TRBV19; clone_size: -; cdr3_aa: CASRPFGREENTEAFF; cdr3_nt: TGTGCCAGTAGGCCATTCGGGAGGGAAGAGAACACTGAAGCTTTCTTT
j_call: TRBJ2-3; d_call: -; v_call: TRBV25-1; clone_size: -; cdr3_aa: CASSDPLSTDTQYF; cdr3_nt: TGTGCCAGCAGTGACCCCCTATCCACAGATACGCAGTATTTT
j_call: TRBJ1-2; d_call: TRBD1; v_call: TRBV5-1; clone_size: few; cdr3_aa: CASSFTAGTGDGYTF; cdr3_nt: TGCGCCAGCAGCTTCACCGCCGGGACAGGGGATGGCTACACCTTC
j_call: TRBJ1-2; d_call: TRBD1; v_call: TRBV5-6; clone_size: -; cdr3_aa: CASLGQRTNYGYTF; cdr3_nt: TGTGCCAGCCTGGGACAGAGGACCAACTATGGCTACACCTTC
j_call: TRBJ1-1; d_call: -; v_call: TRBV19; clone_size: -; cdr3_aa: CASRHRESNTEAFF; cdr3_nt: TGTGCCAGTCGACACAGGGAATCGAACACTGAAGCTTTCTTT
j_call: TRBJ2-7; d_call: TRBD2; v_call: TRBV3-1/TRBV3-2; clone_size: -; cdr3_aa: CASSPWTSGTSGEQYF; cdr3_nt: TGTGCCAGCAGCCCGTGGACTAGCGGGACTTCGGGCGAGCAGTACTTC
j_call: TRBJ2-3; d_call: TRBD2; v_call: TRBV7-9; clone_size: -; cdr3_aa: CASSFGGSRDTQYF; cdr3_nt: TGTGCCAGCAGCTTTGGCGGGAGTCGAGATACGCAGTATTTT
j_call: TRBJ1-4; d_call: TRBD1; v_call: TRBV27; clone_size: -; cdr3_aa: CASSSGTGVEKLFF; cdr3_nt: TGTGCCAGCAGTTCCGGGACAGGGGTTGAAAAACTGTTTTTT